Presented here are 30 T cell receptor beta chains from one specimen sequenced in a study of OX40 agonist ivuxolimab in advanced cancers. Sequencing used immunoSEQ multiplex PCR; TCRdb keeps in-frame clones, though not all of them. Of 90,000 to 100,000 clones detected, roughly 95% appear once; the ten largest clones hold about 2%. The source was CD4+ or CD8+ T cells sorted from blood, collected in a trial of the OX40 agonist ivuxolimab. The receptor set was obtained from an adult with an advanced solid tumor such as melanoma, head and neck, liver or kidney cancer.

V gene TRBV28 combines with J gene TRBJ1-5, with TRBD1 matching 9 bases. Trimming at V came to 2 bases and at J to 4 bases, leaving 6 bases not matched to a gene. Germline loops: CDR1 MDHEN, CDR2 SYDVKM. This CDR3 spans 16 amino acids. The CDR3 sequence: CASSLPEGQGNQPQHF. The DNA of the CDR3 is TGTGCCAGCAGTTTACCCGAGGGACAGGGAAATCAGCCCCAGCATTTT.

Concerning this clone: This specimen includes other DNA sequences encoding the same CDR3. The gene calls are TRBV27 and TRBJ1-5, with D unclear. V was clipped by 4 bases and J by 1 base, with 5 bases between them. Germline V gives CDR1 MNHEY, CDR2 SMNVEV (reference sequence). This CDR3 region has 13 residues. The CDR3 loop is CASSWGSNQPQHF. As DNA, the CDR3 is TGTGCCAGCAGTTGGGGAAGCAATCAGCCCCAGCATTTT.

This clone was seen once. The CDR3 protein is CASSLASDTQYF. The CDR3 region has the DNA TGTGCCAGCAGCTTGGCGTCAGATACGCAGTATTTT. The V gene is TRBV5-4, the J gene TRBJ2-3, with D uncertain. Trimming pared 0 bases from V and 4 bases from J, leaving 3 bases between. CDR3 length: 12 amino acids. The germline CDR1 and CDR2 sequences are SGHNT and YYREEE (reference sequence).

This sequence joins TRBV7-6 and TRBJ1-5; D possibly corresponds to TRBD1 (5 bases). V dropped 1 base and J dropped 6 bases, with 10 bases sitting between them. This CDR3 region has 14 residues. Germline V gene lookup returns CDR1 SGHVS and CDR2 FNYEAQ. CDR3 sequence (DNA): TGTGCCAGCAGCTTAGAATCTGGGGCTCAGCCCCAGCATTTT. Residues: CASSLESGAQPQHF.

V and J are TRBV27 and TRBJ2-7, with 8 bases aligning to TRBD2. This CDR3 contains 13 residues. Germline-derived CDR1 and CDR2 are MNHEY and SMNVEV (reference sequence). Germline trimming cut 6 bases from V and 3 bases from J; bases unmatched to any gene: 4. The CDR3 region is CASRLAVSYEQYF. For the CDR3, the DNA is TGTGCCAGCAGACTAGCGGTTAGCTACGAGCAGTACTTC.

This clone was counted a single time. CDR3 in amino acids: CASSIDSELAASYEQYF. CDR3 bases: TGTGCCAGTAGTATAGACTCGGAGCTAGCGGCCTCCTACGAGCAGTACTTC. This chain joins TRBV19 and TRBJ2-7; TRBD2 matches at 7 bases. The CDR3 runs 17 residues. Trimming cost V 0 bases and J 0 bases; bases outside gene matches: 8. CDR1 is LNHDA, CDR2 SQIVND, per germline (reference sequence). Looking up the rest from reference TRBV19 and TRBJ2-7 gives the full variable domain: DGGITQSPKYLFRKEGQNVTLSCEQNLNHDAMYWYRQDPGQGLRLIYYSQIVNDFQKGDIAEGYSVSREKKESFPLTVTSAQKNPTAFYLCASSIDSELAASYEQYFGPGTRLTVT.

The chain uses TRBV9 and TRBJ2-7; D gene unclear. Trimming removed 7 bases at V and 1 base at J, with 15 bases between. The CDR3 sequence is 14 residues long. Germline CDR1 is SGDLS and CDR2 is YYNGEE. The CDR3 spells CASSNPGISYEQYF. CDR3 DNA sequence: TGTGCCAGCTCCAATCCTGGGATTTCCTACGAGCAGTACTTC.

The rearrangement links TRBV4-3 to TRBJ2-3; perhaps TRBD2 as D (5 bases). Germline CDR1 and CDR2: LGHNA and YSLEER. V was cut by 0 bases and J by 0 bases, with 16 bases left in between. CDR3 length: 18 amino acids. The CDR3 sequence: CASSQEPGRRSSTDTQYF. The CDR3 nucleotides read TGCGCCAGCAGCCAAGAGCCCGGGCGGAGGTCTAGCACAGATACGCAGTATTTT.

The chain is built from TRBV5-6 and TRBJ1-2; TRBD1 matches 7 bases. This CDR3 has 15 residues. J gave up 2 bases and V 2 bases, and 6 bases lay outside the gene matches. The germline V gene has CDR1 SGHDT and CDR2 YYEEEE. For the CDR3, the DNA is TGTGCCAGCAGCTTCGTCGGGACAGCCAACTATGGCTACACCTTC. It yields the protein CASSFVGTANYGYTF.

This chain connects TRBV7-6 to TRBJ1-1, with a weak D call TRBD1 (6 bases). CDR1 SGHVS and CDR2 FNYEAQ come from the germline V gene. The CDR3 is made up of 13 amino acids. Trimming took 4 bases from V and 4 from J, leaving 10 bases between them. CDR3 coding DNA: TGTGCCAGCAGCTCCTCAGGGGTCACTGAAGCTTTCTTT. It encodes CASSSSGVTEAFF.

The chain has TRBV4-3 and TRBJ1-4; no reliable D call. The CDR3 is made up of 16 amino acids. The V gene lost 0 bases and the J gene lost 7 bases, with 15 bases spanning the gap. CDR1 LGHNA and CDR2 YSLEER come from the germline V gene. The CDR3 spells CASSQDGRPFSEKLFF. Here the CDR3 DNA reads TGCGCCAGCAGCCAAGATGGCAGGCCCTTTTCTGAAAAACTGTTTTTT.

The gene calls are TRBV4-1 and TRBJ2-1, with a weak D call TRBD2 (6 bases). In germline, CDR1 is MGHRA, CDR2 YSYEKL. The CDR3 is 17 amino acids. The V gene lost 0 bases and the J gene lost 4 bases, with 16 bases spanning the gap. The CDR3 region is CASSQDDSRGWYNEQFF. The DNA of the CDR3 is TGCGCCAGCAGCCAAGATGATTCTCGGGGGTGGTACAATGAGCAGTTCTTC.

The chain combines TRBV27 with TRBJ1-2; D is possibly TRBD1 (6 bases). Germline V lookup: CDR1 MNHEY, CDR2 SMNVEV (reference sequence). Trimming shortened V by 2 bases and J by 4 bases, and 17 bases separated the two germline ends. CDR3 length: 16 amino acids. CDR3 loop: CASSLGGYRGAYGYTF. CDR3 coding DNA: TGTGCCAGCAGTTTAGGGGGCTATAGGGGGGCCTATGGCTACACCTTC.

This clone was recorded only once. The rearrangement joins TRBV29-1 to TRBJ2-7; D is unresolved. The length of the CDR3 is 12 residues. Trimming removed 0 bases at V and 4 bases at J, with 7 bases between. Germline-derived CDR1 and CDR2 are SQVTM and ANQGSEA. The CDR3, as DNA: TGCAGCGTTGAAGATTCCTCTTACGAGCAGTACTTC. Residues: CSVEDSSYEQYF.

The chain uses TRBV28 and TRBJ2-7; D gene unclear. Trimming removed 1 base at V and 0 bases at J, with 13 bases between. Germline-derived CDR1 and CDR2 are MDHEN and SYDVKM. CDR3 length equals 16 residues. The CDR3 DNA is TGTGCCAGCAGTTTATTAGTAGGGTACGGCTCCTACGAGCAGTACTTC. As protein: CASSLLVGYGSYEQYF.

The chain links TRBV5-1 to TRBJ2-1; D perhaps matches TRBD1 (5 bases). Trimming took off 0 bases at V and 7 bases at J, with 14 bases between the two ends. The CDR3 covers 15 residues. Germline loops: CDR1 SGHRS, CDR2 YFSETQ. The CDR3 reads CASSLVGGAGNEQFF. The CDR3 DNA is TGCGCCAGCAGCTTGGTGGGTGGGGCAGGAAATGAGCAGTTCTTC.

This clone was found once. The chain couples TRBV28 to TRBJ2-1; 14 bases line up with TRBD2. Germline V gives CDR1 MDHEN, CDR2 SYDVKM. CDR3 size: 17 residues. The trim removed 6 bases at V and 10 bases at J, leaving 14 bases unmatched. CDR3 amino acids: CASRHLPGLAGDGEQFF. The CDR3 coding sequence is TGTGCCAGCAGACACCTCCCGGGACTAGCGGGAGACGGGGAGCAGTTCTTC.

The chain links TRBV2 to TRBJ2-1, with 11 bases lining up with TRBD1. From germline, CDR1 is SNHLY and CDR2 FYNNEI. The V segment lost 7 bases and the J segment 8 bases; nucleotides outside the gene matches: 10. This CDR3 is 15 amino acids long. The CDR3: CASTFGDRGGHEQFF. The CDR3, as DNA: TGTGCCAGCACCTTCGGGGACAGGGGGGGCCATGAGCAGTTCTTC.

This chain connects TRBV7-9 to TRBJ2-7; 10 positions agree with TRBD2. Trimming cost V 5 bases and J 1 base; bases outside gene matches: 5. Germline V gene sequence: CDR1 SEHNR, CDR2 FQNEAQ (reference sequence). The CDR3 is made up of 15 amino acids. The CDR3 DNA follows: TGTGCCAGCAGCCTAATGACTAGCGGGTCCTACGAGCAGTACTTC. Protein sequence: CASSLMTSGSYEQYF.

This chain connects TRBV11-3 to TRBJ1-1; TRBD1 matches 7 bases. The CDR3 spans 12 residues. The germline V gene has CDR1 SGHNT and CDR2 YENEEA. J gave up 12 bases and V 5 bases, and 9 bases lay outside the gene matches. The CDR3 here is CASSTQTGVTFF. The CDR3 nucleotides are TGTGCCAGCAGCACCCAAACAGGGGTTACTTTCTTT.

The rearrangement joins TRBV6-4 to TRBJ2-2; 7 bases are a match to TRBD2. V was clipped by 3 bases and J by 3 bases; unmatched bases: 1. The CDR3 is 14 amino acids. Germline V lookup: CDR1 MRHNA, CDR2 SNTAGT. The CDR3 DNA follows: TGTGCCAGCAGTGAGGGACTATACACCGGGGAGCTGTTTTTT. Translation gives CASSEGLYTGELFF.

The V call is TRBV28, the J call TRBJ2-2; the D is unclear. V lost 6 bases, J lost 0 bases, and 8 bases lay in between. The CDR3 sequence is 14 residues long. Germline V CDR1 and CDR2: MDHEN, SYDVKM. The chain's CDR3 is CASRGPTNTGELFF. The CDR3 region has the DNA TGTGCCAGCAGAGGACCTACGAACACCGGGGAGCTGTTTTTT.

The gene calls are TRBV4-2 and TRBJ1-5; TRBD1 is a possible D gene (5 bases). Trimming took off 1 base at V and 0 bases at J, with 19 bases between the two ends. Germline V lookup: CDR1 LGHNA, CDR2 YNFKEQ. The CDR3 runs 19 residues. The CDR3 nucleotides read TGTGCCAGCAGCCAAGGGGACCTCACAGAGCCTAATAGCAATCAGCCCCAGCATTTT. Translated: CASSQGDLTEPNSNQPQHF.

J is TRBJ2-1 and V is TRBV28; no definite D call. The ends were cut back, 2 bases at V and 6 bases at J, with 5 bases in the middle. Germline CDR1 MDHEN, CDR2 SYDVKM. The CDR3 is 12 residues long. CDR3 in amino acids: CASSLVTNEQFF. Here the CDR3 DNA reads TGTGCCAGCAGTTTAGTGACCAATGAGCAGTTCTTC.

CDR3 loop: CASSQGGATGNIQYF. CDR3 coding DNA: TGTGCCAGCAGCCAGGGTGGCGCCACCGGAAACATTCAGTACTTC. J is TRBJ2-4 and V is TRBV11-2, with a possible D match to TRBD1 (5 bases). Trimming cost V 5 bases and J 6 bases, with 17 bases left between them. The germline CDR1 and CDR2 sequences are SGHAT and FQNNGV. CDR3 length equals 15 residues.

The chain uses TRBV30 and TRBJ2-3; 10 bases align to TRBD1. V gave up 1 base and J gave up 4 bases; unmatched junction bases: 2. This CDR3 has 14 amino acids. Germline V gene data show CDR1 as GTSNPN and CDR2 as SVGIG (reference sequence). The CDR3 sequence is CAWSGGTGADTQYF. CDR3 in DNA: TGTGCCTGGAGTGGGGGGACAGGGGCAGATACGCAGTATTTT.

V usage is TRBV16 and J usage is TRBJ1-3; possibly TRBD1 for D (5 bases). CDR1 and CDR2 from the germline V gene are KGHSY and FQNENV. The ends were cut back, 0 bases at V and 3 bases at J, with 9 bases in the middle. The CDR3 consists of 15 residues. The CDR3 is CASSQSGGDGNTIYF. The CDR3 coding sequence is TGTGCCAGCAGCCAATCGGGGGGAGATGGAAACACCATATATTTT.

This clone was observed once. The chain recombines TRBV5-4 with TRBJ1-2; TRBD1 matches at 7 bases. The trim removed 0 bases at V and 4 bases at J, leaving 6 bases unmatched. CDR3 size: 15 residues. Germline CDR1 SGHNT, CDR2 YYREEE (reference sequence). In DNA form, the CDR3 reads TGTGCCAGCAGCTTGGAACAGGGGCGCGTCTATGGCTACACCTTC. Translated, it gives CASSLEQGRVYGYTF.

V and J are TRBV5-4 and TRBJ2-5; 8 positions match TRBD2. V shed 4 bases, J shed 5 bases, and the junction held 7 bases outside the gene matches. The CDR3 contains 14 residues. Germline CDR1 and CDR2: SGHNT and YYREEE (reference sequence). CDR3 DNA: TGTGCCAGCAGCCTGGGACTAGTCGCGGAGACCCAGTACTTC. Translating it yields CASSLGLVAETQYF.

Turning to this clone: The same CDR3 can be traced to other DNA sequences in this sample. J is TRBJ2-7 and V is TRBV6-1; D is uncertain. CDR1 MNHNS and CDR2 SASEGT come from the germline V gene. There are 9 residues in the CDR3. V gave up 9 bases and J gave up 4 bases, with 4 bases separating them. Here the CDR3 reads CASSYEQYF. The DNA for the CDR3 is TGTGCCAGTAGTTACGAGCAGTACTTC.